The clone carrying this TCR beta chain was detected once. The data derive from a study of blood T cell repertoires in COVID-19. TCRdb keeps only in-frame clones here, not all; method: immunoSEQ multiplex PCR. The sample lists around 270,000 clones; about nine tenths were seen once. Germline V CDR1 and CDR2: LGHNA, YNFKEQ. Trimming removed 1 base from V and 6 bases from J; junction bases left unmatched: 9. The CDR3 spans 17 residues. The source material was peripheral blood. This receptor was taken from a man aged 55-75 years who had recovered from COVID-19. The rearrangement joins TRBV4-2 to TRBJ1-2; TRBD1 matches 12 bases. Written as DNA, the CDR3 is TGTGCCAGCAGCCAAGCCCTGGGGACAGGGGGCGTCCATGGCTACACCTTC. Protein sequence: CASSQALGTGGVHGYTF.